The 32 T cell receptor beta chains below were found in one sample sequenced in a study of lymphopenia after photon versus proton radiotherapy. The protocol was immunoSEQ multiplex PCR, while the TCRdb copy is restricted to in-frame clones and leaves out a portion. The top ten hold about 4.4% of the sample, which has around 150,000 clones, less than 90% seen once. This sample comprised peripheral blood, obtained from a patient treated with photon-based radiotherapy. The source is a man aged 45-65 years with gastric cancer.

The V gene is TRBV4-1, the J gene TRBJ2-3, with 8 bases lining up with TRBD2. This CDR3 comprises 14 residues. The V segment lost 10 bases and the J segment 2 bases; nucleotides outside the gene matches: 8. Per the germline V gene, CDR1 is MGHRA and CDR2 is YSYEKL. The CDR3 is CATRLAGPTDTQYF. CDR3 coding DNA: TGCGCCACTAGATTAGCGGGACCCACAGATACGCAGTATTTT.

The chain uses TRBV6-6 and TRBJ2-7, with a weak D call TRBD2 (5 bases). Germline assignment: CDR1 MNHNY and CDR2 SVGAGI (reference sequence). This CDR3 comprises 15 residues. The V end lost 5 bases, the J end lost 3 bases, and 17 bases lay between the germline ends. The CDR3 DNA reads TGTGCCAGCAGTACCGCCCTAAATGAGGGCTACGAGCAGTACTTC. Translating gives CASSTALNEGYEQYF.

The chain employs TRBV6-5 and TRBJ2-7; 10 nucleotides match TRBD2. Germline CDR1 MNHEY, CDR2 SVGAGI. This CDR3 region has 15 residues. Losses at the gene ends were 3 bases for V and 5 bases for J; bases not matched to a gene: 7. The CDR3 DNA reads as TGTGCCAGCAGTTATACTCCTAGCGGGAGCAACGAGCAGTACTTC. Its translation: CASSYTPSGSNEQYF.

The rearrangement links TRBV6-1 to TRBJ2-1; the D is unclear. Trimming took off 2 bases at V and 5 bases at J, with 16 bases between the two ends. CDR1 MNHNS and CDR2 SASEGT come from the germline V gene. The CDR3 contains 16 residues. CDR3: CASSERLGGRNNEQFF. CDR3 in DNA: TGTGCCAGCAGTGAACGACTGGGCGGTAGGAACAATGAGCAGTTCTTC.

This rearrangement joins TRBV19 to TRBJ1-4, with 10 bases fitting TRBD1. Per the germline V gene, CDR1 is LNHDA and CDR2 is SQIVND (reference sequence). V dropped 6 bases and J dropped 8; count of bases not matched to a gene: 9. This CDR3 is 15 amino acids long. The CDR3 spells CASRTPGQGKEKLFF. CDR3 sequence (DNA): TGTGCCAGTAGAACCCCGGGACAGGGGAAAGAAAAACTGTTTTTT.

This chain connects TRBV6-6 to TRBJ2-1; D gene ambiguous. Germline CDR1 reads MNHNY; CDR2 reads SVGAGI (reference sequence). The CDR3 sequence is 11 residues long. The V and J ends lost 5 bases and 10 bases respectively, with 9 bases between them. The DNA for the CDR3 is TGTGCCAGCAGTACCACCTCGGAGCAGTTCTTC. This sequence encodes CASSTTSEQFF.

The genes are TRBV7-2 and TRBJ1-2; D gene unclear. The CDR3 totals 14 residues. V lost 3 bases and J lost 0, with 8 bases in between. Per the germline V gene, CDR1 is SGHTA and CDR2 is FQGNSA. The CDR3 spells CASSLAGTNYGYTF. CDR3 DNA: TGTGCCAGCAGCTTGGCAGGCACTAACTATGGCTACACCTTC.

In this sample, this clone turned up a few times. V is TRBV28 and J is TRBJ1-1; the D is unclear. The germline V gene encodes CDR1 MDHEN and CDR2 SYDVKM. This CDR3 is 16 amino acids long. V was shortened by 8 bases and J by 4 bases, with 23 bases between the two germline ends. The CDR3 loop reads CASGTDRLRWTTEAFF. In DNA form, the CDR3 reads TGTGCCAGCGGAACCGACCGACTTAGGTGGACCACTGAAGCTTTCTTT.

The gene calls are TRBV5-1 and TRBJ2-7; 7 bases map to TRBD2. Trimming cost V 0 bases and J 6 bases; bases outside gene matches: 0. This CDR3 comprises 12 residues. Germline CDR1 and CDR2: SGHRS and YFSETQ. In nucleotides, the CDR3 is TGCGCCAGCAGCTTGGGGACTAGCGAGCAGTACTTC. This sequence encodes CASSLGTSEQYF.

In regard to this clone: Other DNA sequences in this sample translate to the same CDR3. The J gene is TRBJ1-2, the V gene TRBV2, with 7 positions matching TRBD1. The germline gives CDR1 SNHLY, CDR2 FYNNEI. CDR3 size: 14 residues. V lost 3 bases to trimming and J lost 4 bases; unmatched junction nucleotides: 5. The CDR3 coding sequence is TGTGCCAGCAGTGAGGGACAGTTAGTCTATGGCTACACCTTC. Protein product: CASSEGQLVYGYTF.

CDR3 residues: CASSKKAGLAKNIQYF. For the CDR3, the DNA is TGTGCCAGCAGCAAAAAGGCAGGGCTAGCCAAAAACATTCAGTACTTC. This rearrangement joins TRBV21-1 to TRBJ2-4; no check of the table's D call, TRBD1, against the DNA was made. TRBV21-1 constitutes a pseudogene. CDR3 length equals 16 residues.

V is TRBV11-2 and J is TRBJ2-3, with a possible D match to TRBD2 (5 bases). The CDR3 is made up of 16 amino acids. V was cut by 2 bases and J by 2 bases, with 14 bases left in between. CDR1 SGHAT and CDR2 FQNNGV come from the germline V gene. CDR3 bases: TGTGCCAGCAGCTTAAGCGGAGCTAAGATCACAGATACGCAGTATTTT. Protein: CASSLSGAKITDTQYF. Complete variable domain (other parts from reference TRBV11-2 and TRBJ2-3): EAGVAQSPRYKIIEKRQSVAFWCNPISGHATLYWYQQILGQGPKLLIQFQNNGVVDDSQLPKDRFSAERLKGVDSTLKIQPAKLEDSAVYLCASSLSGAKITDTQYFGPGTRLTVL.

The chain joins TRBV12-1 to TRBJ2-7; no check of the table's D call, TRBD1, against the DNA was made. TRBV12-1 is marked as a pseudogene. This CDR3 is 13 amino acids long. CDR3 nucleotide sequence: TGTGCCAGCAGCTCCCCAGACACAGACGAGCAGTACTTC. Its translation is CASSSPDTDEQYF.

The chain's CDR3 is CASSLAGPRGTGELFF. CDR3 bases: TGTGCCAGCAGCTTGGCGGGGCCAAGGGGCACCGGGGAGCTGTTTTTT. The chain is built from TRBV5-4 and TRBJ2-2; perhaps D is TRBD1 or TRBD2 (5 bases each). CDR3 length equals 16 residues. The germline CDR1 and CDR2 sequences are SGHNT and YYREEE (reference sequence). V lost 0 bases to trimming and J lost 4 bases, with 13 bases between them.

The sample holds one count of this clone. J is TRBJ2-1 and V is TRBV4-1, with unresolved D. The CDR3 spans 14 residues. Trimming shortened V by 1 base and J by 15 bases, and 19 bases separated the two germline ends. Germline CDR1 is MGHRA and CDR2 is YSYEKL. CDR3 protein: CASSQVTNRNRRFF. CDR3 in DNA: TGCGCCAGCAGCCAAGTCACCAACCGAAATCGTCGGTTCTTC.

The V and J genes are TRBV10-2 and TRBJ2-1; D call uncertain. Trimming took 6 bases from V and 2 from J, leaving 5 bases between them. This CDR3 spans 12 amino acids. Germline CDR1 is WSHSY and CDR2 is SAAADI. DNA of the CDR3: TGCGCCAGCAGCGGTACCTACAATGAGCAGTTCTTC. It specifies CASSGTYNEQFF.

This chain connects TRBV11-2 to TRBJ2-7; D remains unclear. The CDR3 spans 14 residues. Trimming removed 0 bases at V and 0 bases at J, with 6 bases between. Germline-derived CDR1 and CDR2 are SGHAT and FQNNGV. The chain's CDR3 is CASSLEPSSYEQYF. DNA for the CDR3: TGTGCCAGCAGCTTAGAACCTAGCTCCTACGAGCAGTACTTC.

This clone came up a few times. CDR3 nucleotides: TGTGCCAGTAGTAAAGACAGCTACCAGCCCCAGCATTTT. It translates to CASSKDSYQPQHF. The chain employs TRBV19 and TRBJ1-5, with a possible D match to TRBD1 (5 bases). Looked up from germline, CDR1 is LNHDA and CDR2 is SQIVND (reference sequence). Trimming pared 4 bases from V and 7 bases from J, leaving 11 bases between. The CDR3 contains 13 residues. Full variable domain (missing parts from reference TRBV19 and TRBJ1-5): DGGITQSPKYLFRKEGQNVTLSCEQNLNHDAMYWYRQDPGQGLRLIYYSQIVNDFQKGDIAEGYSVSREKKESFPLTVTSAQKNPTAFYLCASSKDSYQPQHFGDGTRLSIL.

This chain links TRBV11-2 with TRBJ2-3; 7 bases are shared with TRBD1. The germline CDR1 and CDR2 sequences are SGHAT and FQNNGV. Trimming removed 5 bases from V and 2 bases from J; junction bases left unmatched: 7. This CDR3 has 15 amino acids. The CDR3 loop is CASSPWDRDTDTQYF. CDR3 coding DNA: TGTGCCAGCAGCCCCTGGGACAGAGACACAGATACGCAGTATTTT.

This sequence joins TRBV18 and TRBJ2-1; TRBD2 aligns across 7 bases. CDR1 and CDR2 from the germline V gene are KGHSH and LQKENI. With V trimmed by 1 base and J by 0 bases, 6 bases remained unmatched. CDR3 length equals 17 residues. CDR3 sequence: CASSPRSGLDSYNEQFF. The CDR3 bases are TGTGCCAGCTCACCACGTTCTGGACTAGACTCCTACAATGAGCAGTTCTTC. Together with reference TRBV18 and TRBJ2-1, the CDR3 gives the full variable domain: NAGVMQNPRHLVRRRGQEARLRCSPMKGHSHVYWYRQLPEEGLKFMVYLQKENIIDESGMPKERFSAEFPKEGPSILRIQQVVRGDSAAYFCASSPRSGLDSYNEQFFGPGTRLTVL.

The genes are TRBV7-2 and TRBJ2-7, with D possibly called TRBD1 or TRBD2 (6 bases each). The CDR3 is 15 residues long. V was shortened by 1 base and J by 3 bases, with 13 bases between the two germline ends. Germline V CDR1 and CDR2: SGHTA, FQGNSA. The chain's CDR3 is CASSLDGGVGYEQYF. CDR3 nucleotide sequence: TGTGCCAGCAGCTTAGACGGGGGCGTAGGCTACGAGCAGTACTTC.

The J gene is TRBJ2-7, the V gene TRBV6-1; 13 bases agree with TRBD2. CDR1 and CDR2 from the germline V gene are MNHNS and SASEGT. V shed 4 bases and J 6 bases; nucleotides not matched to a gene: 6. CDR3 length equals 15 residues. CDR3 nucleotide sequence: TGTGCCAGCAGTGTAACGACTAGCGGGAGGTCCGAGCAGTACTTC. Its protein is CASSVTTSGRSEQYF.

CDR3 nucleotides: TGTGCCAGCAGACCACCCGGGACAAGCTATGGCTACACCTTC. This gives the protein CASRPPGTSYGYTF. The V call is TRBV6-5, the J call TRBJ1-2, with D perhaps TRBD1 (6 bases). The CDR3 covers 14 residues. Germline CDR1 MNHEY, CDR2 SVGAGI. Between the trimmed V and J ends, which lost 6 bases and 4 bases, there was a span of 15 bases.

J is TRBJ2-1 and V is TRBV7-2, with TRBD1 matching over 7 bases. The CDR3 contains 14 residues. Germline CDR1 is SGHTA and CDR2 is FQGNSA. V dropped 6 bases and J dropped 5; count of bases not matched to a gene: 7. The CDR3 loop reads CASRKTGTDNEQFF. For the CDR3, the DNA is TGTGCCAGCAGAAAGACAGGGACGGACAATGAGCAGTTCTTC. Full variable domain (missing parts from reference TRBV7-2 and TRBJ2-1): GAGVSQSPSNKVTEKGKDVELRCDPISGHTALYWYRQSLGQGLEFLIYFQGNSAPDKSGLPSDRFSAERTGGSVSTLTIQRTQQEDSAVYLCASRKTGTDNEQFFGPGTRLTVL.

V gene TRBV5-1 combines with J gene TRBJ2-7; D call uncertain. The length of the CDR3 is 15 residues. V lost 0 bases to trimming and J lost 2 bases, with 12 bases between them. Looked up from germline, CDR1 is SGHRS and CDR2 is YFSETQ. The CDR3 region is CASSLAADEPYEQYF. DNA for the CDR3: TGCGCCAGCAGCTTGGCGGCCGACGAACCCTACGAGCAGTACTTC.

The V call is TRBV19, the J call TRBJ2-7; 10 bases map to TRBD1. CDR3 length: 14 residues. CDR1 is LNHDA, CDR2 SQIVND, per germline (reference sequence). V dropped 6 bases and J dropped 2; count of bases not matched to a gene: 4. The DNA for the CDR3 is TGTGCCAGTAGGGGACAGGGGAAGGCCTACGAGCAGTACTTC. As protein: CASRGQGKAYEQYF.

This chain connects TRBV11-2 to TRBJ2-7, with TRBD1 matching over 7 bases. V shed 0 bases and J 3 bases; nucleotides not matched to a gene: 5. The germline V gene encodes CDR1 SGHAT and CDR2 FQNNGV. CDR3 size: 15 residues. This CDR3 reads CASSLEGGAGYEQYF. As DNA, the CDR3 is TGTGCCAGCAGCTTAGAAGGGGGCGCTGGCTACGAGCAGTACTTC.

The chain is built from TRBV2 and TRBJ2-5; D perhaps matches TRBD1 (6 bases). The germline V gene has CDR1 SNHLY and CDR2 FYNNEI. Trimming shortened V by 4 bases and J by 2 bases, and 14 bases separated the two germline ends. This CDR3 has 15 amino acids. Here the CDR3 reads CASSAAGAIQETQYF. The CDR3 bases are TGTGCCAGCAGTGCGGCAGGGGCGATTCAAGAGACCCAGTACTTC.

This clone was observed a single time. The gene calls are TRBV7-6 and TRBJ2-1, with 10 positions matching TRBD2. V trimming: 5 bases; J trimming: 10 bases; junction bases outside the gene matches: 11. This CDR3 has 15 amino acids. Germline CDR1 SGHVS, CDR2 FNYEAQ. The CDR3 nucleotides are TGTGCCAGCAGCCACCTTCTAGCGGGAGAGTGGGAGCAGTTCTTC. Its translation is CASSHLLAGEWEQFF.

On this clone: At one of its ends the junction is not consistent with the germline gene, which may arise from a read error. This rearrangement joins TRBV28 to TRBJ2-5; no reliable D call. Germline V gives CDR1 MDHEN, CDR2 SYDVKM. The CDR3 is 14 amino acids. This chain's CDR3 is CASSLLTTRVTKYF. The CDR3 DNA sequence: TGTGCCAGCAGTTTACTAACGACCCGGGTGACCAAGTACTTC.

The V gene is TRBV9, the J gene TRBJ2-1; D is perhaps TRBD1 (6 bases). The V gene lost 4 bases and the J gene lost 0 bases, with 11 bases spanning the gap. Germline V CDR1 and CDR2: SGDLS, YYNGEE. This CDR3 contains 15 residues. The CDR3 spells CASSKQGSSYNEQFF. In DNA form, the CDR3 reads TGTGCCAGCAGCAAACAGGGTAGCTCCTACAATGAGCAGTTCTTC.

The chain couples TRBV6-5 to TRBJ1-1; weak D call: TRBD1 (6 bases). From germline, CDR1 is MNHEY and CDR2 SVGAGI. The CDR3 extends over 15 amino acids. The V end lost 7 bases, the J end lost 5 bases, and 20 bases lay between the germline ends. In nucleotides, the CDR3 is TGTGCCAGCAACGGAGGGGGGGCGCGTGTTACTGAAGCTTTCTTT. It yields the protein CASNGGGARVTEAFF.